What follows are 28 T cell receptor beta chains derived from one specimen sequenced in a study of blood T cell repertoires in COVID-19. Method: immunoSEQ multiplex PCR; TCRdb's copy keeps in-frame clones and lacks some. The table has about 200,000 clones, more than 85% seen once. Material: peripheral blood. The receptors were gathered from a man in his fifties or sixties with COVID-19, enrolled during active disease.

This clone was detected once. The genes are TRBV10-3 and TRBJ1-2, with TRBD1 matching 8 bases. V lost 6 bases to trimming and J lost 0 bases; unmatched junction nucleotides: 6. This CDR3 has 15 residues. Germline-derived CDR1 and CDR2 are ENHRY and SYGVKD. CDR3 DNA sequence: TGTGCCATCAGGGGCGGACAGGGCCCTAACTATGGCTACACCTTC. Its protein is CAIRGGQGPNYGYTF.

This clone was recorded once. This chain connects TRBV29-1 to TRBJ2-7; possibly TRBD1 for D (5 bases). There are 13 residues in the CDR3. Per the germline V gene, CDR1 is SQVTM and CDR2 is ANQGSEA. V was trimmed by 0 bases and J by 7 bases, leaving 13 bases between them. The CDR3 region has the DNA TGCAGCGTTGAAGATCCAGGCTCAGGGGAGCAGTACTTC. Translated: CSVEDPGSGEQYF.

In this sample, this clone turned up once. The chain couples TRBV4-2 to TRBJ1-1; D call uncertain. The germline V and J ends were trimmed by 0 bases and 1 base, with 9 bases remaining between them. This CDR3 has 15 residues. CDR1 and CDR2 from the germline V gene are LGHNA and YNFKEQ. CDR3 bases: TGTGCCAGCAGCCAAGAGCCGGAGGGGAACACTGAAGCTTTCTTT. Its translation is CASSQEPEGNTEAFF.

The gene calls are TRBV5-5 and TRBJ2-1, with D possibly matching TRBD2 (6 bases). Trimming pared 0 bases from V and 6 bases from J, leaving 10 bases between. CDR1 SGHKS and CDR2 YYEKEE come from the germline V gene (reference sequence). The CDR3 totals 14 residues. This CDR3 is CASSLGGRGNEQFF. The CDR3 DNA sequence: TGTGCCAGCAGCTTGGGTGGGCGGGGCAATGAGCAGTTCTTC. Based on the CDR3 plus reference TRBV5-5 and TRBJ2-1, the full variable domain is DAGVTQSPTHLIKTRGQQVTLRCSPISGHKSVSWYQQVLGQGPQFIFQYYEKEERGRGNFPDRFSARQFPNYSSELNVNALLLGDSALYLCASSLGGRGNEQFFGPGTRLTVL.

The CDR3: CSGGQGIYEQYF. The CDR3 DNA reads TGCAGCGGGGGACAGGGCATCTACGAGCAGTACTTC. V and J are TRBV29-1 and TRBJ2-7, with TRBD1 matching over 9 bases. Trimming removed 7 bases from V and 3 bases from J; junction bases left unmatched: 4. The CDR3 totals 12 residues. Germline values: CDR1 SQVTM, CDR2 ANQGSEA.

The chain combines TRBV19 with TRBJ1-1, with D possibly matching TRBD1 (6 bases). CDR3 length: 13 amino acids. The germline V and J ends were trimmed by 8 bases and 1 base, with 11 bases remaining between them. The germline V gene has CDR1 LNHDA and CDR2 SQIVND (reference sequence). The CDR3 here is CASGSRGNTEAFF. The CDR3 nucleotides read TGTGCCAGTGGGAGCAGGGGGAACACTGAAGCTTTCTTT. Based on the CDR3 plus reference TRBV19 and TRBJ1-1, the full variable domain is DGGITQSPKYLFRKEGQNVTLSCEQNLNHDAMYWYRQDPGQGLRLIYYSQIVNDFQKGDIAEGYSVSREKKESFPLTVTSAQKNPTAFYLCASGSRGNTEAFFGQGTRLTVV.

The chain carries TRBV5-1 and TRBJ2-1; TRBD2 matches at 15 bases. The V and J ends lost 2 bases and 8 bases, in that order; junction bases with no gene match: 5. Germline V gives CDR1 SGHRS, CDR2 YFSETQ. The CDR3 runs 16 residues. CDR3 bases: TGCGCCAGCAGCTTCGGACTAGCGGGAGGGGGCGATGAGCAGTTCTTC. Its protein is CASSFGLAGGGDEQFF.

In its sample, this clone was seen once. This sequence joins TRBV19 and TRBJ1-6, with D hard to call. The CDR3 extends over 14 amino acids. Trimming stripped 7 bases from V and 0 bases from J, with 7 bases between. CDR1 LNHDA and CDR2 SQIVND come from the germline V gene (reference sequence). CDR3 in amino acids: CASNPSSYNSPLHF. CDR3 bases: TGTGCCAGTAACCCCAGCTCCTATAATTCACCCCTCCACTTT.

The V call is TRBV2, the J call TRBJ1-6, with D perhaps matching TRBD1 (5 bases). V was shortened by 5 bases and J by 9 bases, with 11 bases between the two germline ends. The CDR3 runs to 13 residues. The V gene's germline CDR1 is SNHLY and CDR2 FYNNEI. CDR3 DNA sequence: TGTGCCAGCAGTCGGCAGGGCGGTTCACCCCTCCACTTT. This gives the protein CASSRQGGSPLHF.

This clone was recorded once. The chain has TRBV24-1 and TRBJ2-3; TRBD2 matches 12 bases. Germline-derived CDR1 and CDR2 are KGHDR and SFDVKD. The CDR3 has 13 residues. V shed 8 bases and J 7 bases; nucleotides not matched to a gene: 3. CDR3 coding DNA: TGTGCCACCATGACTAGCGGGGGAAATACGCAGTATTTT. It yields the protein CATMTSGGNTQYF.

V usage is TRBV15 and J usage is TRBJ1-4; D may be TRBD1 (5 bases). V was pared by 7 bases and J by 3 bases, with 15 bases between. The V gene's germline CDR1 is LNHNV and CDR2 YYDKDF (reference sequence). The CDR3 consists of 15 residues. CDR3 DNA: TGTGCCACCACCCCGGGGGGGGAAGCTAATGAAAAACTGTTTTTT. Its protein is CATTPGGEANEKLFF.

The gene calls are TRBV5-1 and TRBJ2-1, with a tentative D call TRBD1 (5 bases). The V end lost 2 bases, the J end lost 2 bases, and 14 bases lay between the germline ends. In germline, CDR1 is SGHRS, CDR2 YFSETQ. CDR3 size: 16 residues. CDR3 in DNA: TGCGCCAGCAGCTTTGCCCAGGGATCTCCCTACAATGAGCAGTTCTTC. Protein: CASSFAQGSPYNEQFF.

V is TRBV9 and J is TRBJ1-3; maybe TRBD1 (6 bases). CDR1 and CDR2 (germline): SGDLS, YYNGEE. V lost 4 bases and J 3 bases, leaving 14 bases between the germline ends. There are 15 residues in the CDR3. DNA of the CDR3: TGTGCCAGCAGCACAGGGCTGAGTTATGGAAACACCATATATTTT. It encodes CASSTGLSYGNTIYF.

This sequence joins TRBV28 and TRBJ1-2, with D unclear. The CDR3 is 16 residues long. Trimming removed 5 bases at V and 5 bases at J, with 21 bases between. Germline CDR1 and CDR2: MDHEN and SYDVKM. CDR3 sequence: CASSPTKGVMGYGYTF. The DNA of the CDR3 is TGTGCCAGCAGTCCCACGAAGGGAGTAATGGGATATGGCTACACCTTC.

The CDR3 bases are TGCGCCAGCAACCTCGGGGGGGGCAGCAATCAGCCCCAGCATTTT. Encoded protein: CASNLGGGSNQPQHF. The chain recombines TRBV10-1 with TRBJ1-5; weak D call: TRBD1 (6 bases). Trimming pared 7 bases from V and 1 base from J, leaving 14 bases between. Germline V gene lookup returns CDR1 WNHNN and CDR2 SYGVQD (reference sequence). This CDR3 has 15 amino acids.

The chain couples TRBV7-2 to TRBJ1-3; D uncertain. This CDR3 is built from 13 residues. The V end lost 3 bases, the J end lost 5 bases, and 8 bases lay between the germline ends. The V gene's germline CDR1 is SGHTA and CDR2 FQGNSA. CDR3 loop: CASSLGRRNTIYF. In DNA, the CDR3 is TGTGCCAGCAGCTTGGGGAGAAGAAACACCATATATTTT.

This chain links TRBV6-5 with TRBJ1-5; D perhaps matches TRBD1 (5 bases). The V end lost 4 bases, the J end lost 4 bases, and 14 bases lay between the germline ends. CDR1 MNHEY and CDR2 SVGAGI come from the germline V gene. CDR3 length: 15 amino acids. The CDR3: CASSSSRQRNQPQHF. The CDR3 DNA reads as TGTGCCAGCAGTTCCTCCCGACAGAGGAATCAGCCCCAGCATTTT.

This clone was picked up one time. This chain uses TRBV6-5 with TRBJ2-1; 7 bases fit TRBD1. Germline CDR1 MNHEY, CDR2 SVGAGI. V lost 6 bases, J lost 2 bases, and 7 bases stayed unmatched. The CDR3 contains 15 residues. CDR3 region: CASRWDSVAYNEQFF. In DNA, the CDR3 is TGTGCCAGCAGGTGGGACAGTGTAGCCTACAATGAGCAGTTCTTC.

The chain couples TRBV5-4 to TRBJ2-3; 7 nucleotides line up with TRBD1. CDR3 length equals 17 residues. CDR1 is SGHNT, CDR2 YYREEE, per germline (reference sequence). V shed 0 bases and J 0 bases; nucleotides not matched to a gene: 7. The CDR3 bases are TGTGCCAGCAGCTTGGGAAACAGGGGAGCTAGCACAGATACGCAGTATTTT. This encodes CASSLGNRGASTDTQYF.

This chain connects TRBV5-1 to TRBJ2-7; 9 positions match TRBD1. V dropped 2 bases and J dropped 5; count of bases not matched to a gene: 8. This CDR3 contains 15 residues. The germline V gene has CDR1 SGHRS and CDR2 YFSETQ. CDR3 residues: CASSFLPGQGNEQYF. CDR3 nucleotide sequence: TGCGCCAGCAGCTTCCTACCGGGACAGGGTAACGAGCAGTACTTC.

The chain has TRBV18 and TRBJ1-1, with D hard to call. The V end lost 1 base, the J end lost 1 base, and 10 bases lay between the germline ends. CDR3 length equals 15 residues. The germline V gene has CDR1 KGHSH and CDR2 LQKENI. CDR3 in amino acids: CASSPQQSENTEAFF. The CDR3 nucleotides read TGTGCCAGCTCACCACAGCAAAGCGAGAACACTGAAGCTTTCTTT.

A single count supports this clone. The V call is TRBV9, the J call TRBJ2-1, with 9 bases that match TRBD2. This CDR3 is built from 16 residues. The germline V gene has CDR1 SGDLS and CDR2 YYNGEE. Germline trimming cut 1 base from V and 9 bases from J; bases unmatched to any gene: 11. CDR3 sequence: CASSVSPTSGLVEQFF. The CDR3 bases are TGTGCCAGCAGCGTATCCCCAACTAGCGGGTTGGTTGAGCAGTTCTTC.

The gene calls are TRBV6-5 and TRBJ1-1; possibly TRBD1 for D (6 bases). The CDR3 consists of 14 residues. V shed 6 bases and J shed 0 bases, with 11 bases lying between them. Germline CDR1 reads MNHEY; CDR2 reads SVGAGI. CDR3 bases: TGTGCCAGCAGGCAAGGGACAATGAACACTGAAGCTTTCTTT. Amino acids: CASRQGTMNTEAFF.

The chain uses TRBV6-5 and TRBJ2-7, with D perhaps TRBD2 (6 bases). This CDR3 region has 15 residues. The V end was cut by 6 bases, the J end by 0 bases, with 15 bases between. Germline V CDR1 and CDR2: MNHEY, SVGAGI. In DNA, the CDR3 is TGTGCCAGCAGGCGACAGAGGGAGGCCTCCTACGAGCAGTACTTC. Translating gives CASRRQREASYEQYF.

This clone came up once. The CDR3 region has the DNA TGTGCCAGCAGCTTAGCGGCTAGCGGGAGGGCTGAGCAGTTCTTC. Translated: CASSLAASGRAEQFF. The J gene is TRBJ2-1, the V gene TRBV7-2; 12 nucleotides line up with TRBD2. The ends lost 0 bases at V and 9 bases at J; junction bases unmatched: 3. Germline V CDR1 and CDR2: SGHTA, FQGNSA. The CDR3 runs to 15 residues.

The CDR3: CSASPAIGTGIRSSSYNEQFF. The CDR3 DNA is TGCAGTGCTAGTCCCGCAATAGGTACAGGGATAAGGTCTAGCTCCTACAATGAGCAGTTCTTC. The V call is TRBV20-1, the J call TRBJ2-1, with D maybe TRBD1 (6 bases). The CDR3 sequence is 21 residues long. Germline V gene sequence: CDR1 DFQATT, CDR2 SNEGSKA (reference sequence). The V end was cut by 3 bases, the J end by 0 bases, with 30 bases between.

This chain connects TRBV5-1 to TRBJ2-7; 7 nucleotides match TRBD1. The CDR3 extends over 14 amino acids. Germline loops: CDR1 SGHRS, CDR2 YFSETQ. V was pared by 4 bases and J by 3 bases, with 7 bases of the junction left unmatched. CDR3 sequence: CASSKDRADYEQYF. In DNA form, the CDR3 reads TGCGCCAGCAGCAAAGACAGGGCGGACTACGAGCAGTACTTC.

The J gene is TRBJ1-5, the V gene TRBV6-2 or TRBV6-3; perhaps TRBD1 as D (5 bases). Germline-derived CDR1 and CDR2 are MNHEY and SVGEGT. V was trimmed by 1 base and J by 6 bases, leaving 10 bases between them. The CDR3 sequence is 14 residues long. The chain's CDR3 is CASSYLQVGQPQHF. CDR3 nucleotide sequence: TGTGCCAGCAGTTACTTACAGGTGGGTCAGCCCCAGCATTTT.